This entry lists 10 T cell receptor beta chains sequenced from one sample in a study of blood T cell repertoires in COVID-19. The data were produced by immunoSEQ multiplex PCR, yet TCRdb's version contains in-frame clones alone and is incomplete. The sample has fewer than 250,000 clones, roughly 80% seen once; the top ten hold around 3.5%. The sequencing sample was made of PBMCs or T cells enriched from blood (not recorded which). These TCRs come from a young woman who had recovered from COVID-19.

V usage is TRBV4-1 and J usage is TRBJ2-1; D gene ambiguous. CDR1 and CDR2 (germline): MGHRA, YSYEKL. V lost 4 bases, J lost 5 bases, and 12 bases lay in between. This CDR3 has 14 amino acids. CDR3 sequence reads: CASSPIDGDNEQFF. In DNA form, the CDR3 reads TGCGCCAGCAGCCCAATTGACGGAGACAATGAGCAGTTCTTC.

V and J are TRBV7-8 and TRBJ1-4; 9 bases are shared with TRBD1. Germline assignment: CDR1 SGHVS and CDR2 FQNEAQ. CDR3 length: 15 residues. J lost 8 bases, V lost 2 bases, and 6 bases had no gene match. Here the CDR3 DNA reads TGTGCCAGCAGCTTATTGGGACAGGGTAGGGAAAAACTGTTTTTT. Encoded protein: CASSLLGQGREKLFF.

The chain carries TRBV7-9 and TRBJ1-1; TRBD1 agrees at 10 bases. V lost 5 bases and J lost 5; bases outside the gene matches: 14. Germline loops: CDR1 SEHNR, CDR2 FQNEAQ (reference sequence). The CDR3 consists of 17 residues. CDR3: CASSPYGGGQGRTEAFF. The CDR3 region has the DNA TGTGCCAGCAGCCCCTACGGGGGGGGACAGGGGAGGACTGAAGCTTTCTTT.

The chain combines TRBV3-1 (or the pseudogene TRBV3-2) with TRBJ1-3; 9 bases map to TRBD1. Unmatched junction bases numbered 11, after V lost 1 base and J lost 4 bases. The CDR3 loop spans 18 amino acids. Germline values: CDR1 LGHDT, CDR2 YNNKEL (reference sequence). The CDR3 region has the DNA TGTGCCAGCAGCCAAGCAGCCGGGACAGGGTCGGGAGGAAACACCATATATTTT. Translation gives CASSQAAGTGSGGNTIYF.

The chain employs TRBV24-1 and TRBJ1-2, with 11 nucleotides matching TRBD1. CDR1 and CDR2 (germline): KGHDR, SFDVKD. This CDR3 region has 16 residues. V shed 2 bases, J shed 6 bases, and the junction held 7 bases outside the gene matches. CDR3 nucleotide sequence: TGTGCCACCAGTGATTCTGGACAGGGGGCGGTGGATGGCTACACCTTC. Its protein product is CATSDSGQGAVDGYTF.

J is TRBJ2-7 and V is TRBV5-1, with TRBD2 as a possible D gene (6 bases). V was clipped by 0 bases and J by 3 bases, with 16 bases between them. This CDR3 spans 16 amino acids. From germline, CDR1 is SGHRS and CDR2 YFSETQ. The CDR3 DNA sequence: TGCGCCAGCAGCTTGGGGGACGGGAGATCTTACTACGAGCAGTACTTC. Its translation: CASSLGDGRSYYEQYF.

This clone was counted many times. V and J are TRBV3-1 (or the pseudogene TRBV3-2) and TRBJ2-2, with D maybe TRBD2 (5 bases). V was clipped by 1 base and J by 7 bases, with 10 bases between them. This CDR3 is built from 14 residues. CDR1 is LGHDT and CDR2 is YNNKEL in the germline V gene (reference sequence). CDR3 in amino acids: CASSQVAGNGELFF. The CDR3 DNA sequence: TGTGCCAGCAGCCAAGTAGCCGGGAACGGGGAGCTGTTTTTT.

The V and J genes are TRBV21-1 and TRBJ1-2. TRBV21-1 is recorded as a pseudogene. The CDR3 sequence is 13 residues long. As DNA, the CDR3 is TGTGCCAGCAATCGGGGGGCGAACTATGGCTACACCTTC. Protein product: CASNRGANYGYTF.

This clone has just one count. The chain employs TRBV12-3 or TRBV12-4 and TRBJ1-1; D unclear. This CDR3 is built from 12 residues. Trimming stripped 7 bases from V and 0 bases from J, with 6 bases between. Here the CDR3 DNA reads TGTGCCAGCACCCTCTTGAACACTGAAGCTTTCTTT. This translates into CASTLLNTEAFF.

The chain links TRBV7-8 to TRBJ2-2; 10 bases are shared with TRBD1. The CDR3 loop spans 18 amino acids. V dropped 6 bases and J dropped 4; count of bases not matched to a gene: 14. Germline values: CDR1 SGHVS, CDR2 FQNEAQ. The DNA for the CDR3 is TGTGCCAGCAGACAACCGGGACAGGGGTTGGGTTCCACCGGGGAGCTGTTTTTT. It codes for CASRQPGQGLGSTGELFF.